The clone carrying this T cell receptor beta chain appeared many times. Its antigen is currently unknown. Amplified TCR beta CDR3 regions derived from RNA transcripts. The primer set for the first-round RT-PCR of the TCR CDR3 was HTBI. TCRdb re-called the multiplex PCR reads through MiXCR, storing one row per CDR3 protein. The sample holds around 290,000 distinct CDR3 sequences, 13% seen once. The sample is drawn from a study of T cells in Graves' hyperthyroidism and ophthalmopathy. V lost 3 bases, J lost 4 bases, and 13 bases lay in between. Germline V lookup: CDR1 GTSNPN, CDR2 SVGIG (reference sequence). CDR3 length: 13 amino acids. Notes on the study in general: Median prediction lead before ophthalmopathy onset was 5.5 to 7 months with the model.

The blood specimen was taken at initial hyperthyroidism diagnosis, before any ophthalmopathy symptoms. The receptor was derived from a woman aged 25 to 39 with Graves' hyperthyroidism that later progressed to Graves' ophthalmopathy. This chain joins TRBV30 and TRBJ2-7, with a weak D call TRBD2 (5 bases). Sample: blood. CDR3 DNA: TGTGCCTGGAGGGAGGTATCCCGATACGAGCAGTACTTC. Amino acids: CAWREVSRYEQYF.